This TCR beta chain was observed in a study of cytomegalovirus exposure and HLA in healthy donors. Method: immunoSEQ multiplex PCR; TCRdb's copy keeps in-frame clones and lacks some. Of about 220,000 clones listed, roughly 88% were seen once; the top ten hold over 2.5%. The CDR3 contains 17 residues. Germline V gives CDR1 MGHRA, CDR2 YSYEKL. Trimming took 3 bases from V and 4 from J, leaving 20 bases between them. The gene calls are TRBV4-1 and TRBJ2-3; D uncertain. The sample comprised PBMCs. This TCR came from a woman aged 18 to 35 in good health and CMV-seronegative. This CDR3 reads CASSHTVGRVVADTQYF. For the CDR3, the DNA is TGCGCCAGCAGCCACACAGTCGGCCGCGTTGTGGCAGATACGCAGTATTTT.